These T cell receptor beta chains were read from a single sample in a study of CD8 T cells in Susac syndrome. TCRdb itself ran the immunoSEQ multiplex PCR reads through MiXCR, one entry per CDR3 protein. Among some 210,000 distinct CDR3 sequences listed, 94% were seen once. Sample: CD4+ T cells from PBMCs. The receptors originated from a human donor with Susac syndrome. Both conserved end residues are part of each CDR3. D genes are given only for firm matches. Size tells how often a clone was seen (once, few, many) or the class of an expanded clone, and some rows leave it out.

TGTGCCTGGGCCCTAGGCTACGAGCAGTACTTC CAWALGYEQYF TRBV30 - - TRBJ2-7
TGTGCCAGCAGTGCGGTACTAGGGGGCAATCAGCCCCAGCATTTT CASSAVLGGNQPQHF TRBV6-6 - - TRBJ1-5
TGTGCCAGCAGTCTGACTAGCGGGGGCCGCTCTGGGGCCAACGTCCTGACTTTC CASSLTSGGRSGANVLTF TRBV2 TRBD2 - TRBJ2-6
TGTGCCAGCAGCCCGTACGACACAGGGTACGAGCAGTACTTC CASSPYDTGYEQYF TRBV7-3 - once TRBJ2-7
TGTGCCACTGCAGTAGGGGGAGAGTATCAGCCCCAGCATTTT CATAVGGEYQPQHF TRBV2 - - TRBJ1-5
TGTGCCAGCAGTTACTCCTTGACAGAGGGGACGAACACCGGGGAGCTGTTTTTT CASSYSLTEGTNTGELFF TRBV6-2/TRBV6-3 - once TRBJ2-2
TGTGCCTGGCAGAGATTGGGGGGCTACACCTTC CAWQRLGGYTF TRBV30 - - TRBJ1-2
TGCGCCAGCAGCCAAGCGGCCGGATGGGAGACTGAAGCTTTCTTT CASSQAAGWETEAFF TRBV4-3 - - TRBJ1-1
TGTGCCAGCAGCGCCTCCGGGACTAGCGGGGCTCAGCAGTACTTC CASSASGTSGAQQYF TRBV7-9 TRBD2 once TRBJ2-7
TGTGCCAGCAGCTCCGGGACAGTCAGCCTCGAGCAGTACTTC CASSSGTVSLEQYF TRBV6-5 TRBD1 - TRBJ2-7
TGCAGTGCTAGTTTGGTCGGCCTTGGAGGTGGCTACACCTTC CSASLVGLGGGYTF TRBV20-1 - - TRBJ1-2
TGTGCCAGCAGTTTATCCGCCCCAGGGCAAGAAGCTTTCTTT CASSLSAPGQEAFF TRBV12-3/TRBV12-4 - once TRBJ1-1
TGTGCCAGCAGCTTCTCCCCCTCCCCTCGGGGGGAAGAGACCCAGTACTTC CASSFSPSPRGEETQYF TRBV9 TRBD2 - TRBJ2-5
TGTGCCAGCACTAAGCCGAACACTGAAGCTTTCTTT CASTKPNTEAFF TRBV6-2/TRBV6-3 - - TRBJ1-1
TGTGCCAGCAGGATTGGGGAAAGGGGCTACACCTTC CASRIGERGYTF TRBV6-5 - - TRBJ1-2
TGTGCCAGCAGCCAAGGCCTGCGGGGAACCGGCAATGAGCAGTTCTTC CASSQGLRGTGNEQFF TRBV4-2 - - TRBJ2-1
TGTGCCTGGAGTGGGGGGACGGGTGGTGAAGCTTTCTTT CAWSGGTGGEAFF TRBV30 - - TRBJ1-1